This record concerns one T cell receptor (beta chain) sequence. Amplification targeted TCR beta CDR3 regions from RNA transcripts. Carried out on the TCR CDR3, a first-round RT-PCR used the HTBI primer set. One entry per CDR3 protein results from TCRdb running MiXCR on the multiplex PCR reads. Here the sample spans around 800,000 distinct CDR3 sequences, 38% being singletons. The data were obtained in a study of T cells in Graves' hyperthyroidism and ophthalmopathy. At the level of the study: Prior to any treatment, at the point of initial diagnosis, peripheral blood was collected.

V lost 2 bases, J lost 3 bases, and 11 bases lay in between. CDR1 SGHDN and CDR2 FVKESK come from the germline V gene. The CDR3 sequence is 15 residues long. Fresh peripheral blood, 10 ml, yielded the PBMCs. Sequences were obtained from blood. This TCR derives from a man between 18 and 35 years old with Graves' hyperthyroidism. This rearrangement joins TRBV14 to TRBJ1-3, with D possibly being TRBD1 (6 bases). This CDR3 is CASSQQQGYGNTIYF. CDR3 nucleotides: TGTGCCAGCAGCCAACAACAGGGATATGGAAACACCATATATTTT.